Shown below are 19 T cell receptor beta chains from a single sample sequenced in a study of T cell responses to AZD1222 COVID-19 vaccine. TCRdb's table, derived via immunoSEQ multiplex PCR, lists solely in-frame clones and lacks some. This sample has fewer than 90,000 clones, with over 75% found just once. Sequenced here: peripheral blood, sampled on day 0 of AZD1222 vaccination. The receptors derive from an adult in good health.

The chain has TRBV25-1 and TRBJ1-1; D may be TRBD1 (6 bases). The length of the CDR3 is 14 residues. The germline V and J ends were trimmed by 5 bases and 4 bases, with 14 bases remaining between them. Germline CDR1 is MGHDK and CDR2 is SYGVNS. In DNA, the CDR3 is TGTGCCAGCAGTATGTGGGGGCGTCCCACTGAAGCTTTCTTT. It translates to CASSMWGRPTEAFF.

This clone was counted a single time. The chain joins TRBV6-1 to TRBJ2-3; D not resolved. The CDR3 extends over 15 amino acids. V lost 2 bases and J 3 bases, leaving 12 bases between the germline ends. Germline-derived CDR1 and CDR2 are MNHNS and SASEGT. This CDR3 is CASSESELRTDTQYF. The CDR3 nucleotides are TGTGCCAGCAGTGAATCCGAGTTAAGGACAGATACGCAGTATTTT.

This clone appeared once. This chain joins TRBV11-2 and TRBJ2-7; TRBD2 might be the D (6 bases). The V gene lost 1 base and the J gene lost 4 bases, with 11 bases spanning the gap. CDR3 length: 14 residues. The germline gives CDR1 SGHAT, CDR2 FQNNGV. The CDR3 DNA reads TGTGCCAGCAGCTTAGCGGGAGAACAGTACGAGCAGTACTTC. Its protein is CASSLAGEQYEQYF.

This clone has only one observation. This chain joins TRBV9 and TRBJ1-2; no clear D. Trimming stripped 5 bases from V and 0 bases from J, with 14 bases between. Germline lookup yields CDR1 SGDLS and CDR2 YYNGEE. This CDR3 contains 15 residues. CDR3 nucleotide sequence: TGTGCCAGCAGTAGAGTGGGGAGCTCTAACTATGGCTACACCTTC. Protein: CASSRVGSSNYGYTF. Full variable domain (remainder filled in from reference TRBV9 and TRBJ1-2): DSGVTQTPKHLITATGQRVTLRCSPRSGDLSVYWYQQSLDQGLQFLIQYYNGEERAKGNILERFSAQQFPDLHSELNLSSLELGDSALYFCASSRVGSSNYGYTFGSGTRLTVV.

This sequence joins TRBV7-8 and TRBJ2-7, with 7 bases identical to TRBD2. This CDR3 comprises 14 residues. Germline V CDR1 and CDR2: SGHVS, FQNEAQ. The ends lost 1 base at V and 3 bases at J; junction bases unmatched: 3. Here the CDR3 DNA reads TGTGCCAGCAGCTTAGGGGCGGGAGTCTACGAGCAGTACTTC. Protein sequence: CASSLGAGVYEQYF.

This chain uses TRBV4-1 with TRBJ2-1; tentative D call: TRBD2 (5 bases). This CDR3 is built from 12 residues. V was trimmed by 7 bases and J by 7 bases, leaving 11 bases between them. CDR1 and CDR2 from the germline V gene are MGHRA and YSYEKL. The CDR3 DNA reads TGCGCCAGCAAAGGACTTGGGAATGAGCAGTTCTTC. Amino acids: CASKGLGNEQFF.

This clone turned up a few times. The chain has TRBV2 and TRBJ1-6; D might be TRBD1 (5 bases). This CDR3 has 18 residues. Germline V CDR1 and CDR2: SNHLY, FYNNEI. The germline V and J ends were trimmed by 6 bases and 9 bases, with 27 bases remaining between them. The CDR3 here is CASRADLGLRFRSSPLHF. As DNA, the CDR3 is TGTGCCAGCAGGGCAGACCTGGGACTCCGGTTCCGGAGTTCACCCCTCCACTTT. The full variable domain, its missing parts supplied by reference TRBV2 and TRBJ1-6, is EPEVTQTPSHQVTQMGQEVILRCVPISNHLYFYWYRQILGQKVEFLVSFYNNEISEKSEIFDDQFSVERPDGSNFTLKIRSTKLEDSAMYFCASRADLGLRFRSSPLHFGNGTRLTVT.

The CDR3 loop reads CASSRTGGSYNSPLHF. CDR3 coding DNA: TGTGCCAGCAGCCGGACAGGGGGCTCCTATAATTCACCCCTCCACTTT. The chain couples TRBV3-1 (or the pseudogene TRBV3-2) to TRBJ1-6; 10 nucleotides agree with TRBD1. Per germline, CDR1 LGHDT and CDR2 YNNKEL (reference sequence). V trimming: 4 bases; J trimming: 0 bases; junction bases outside the gene matches: 0. This CDR3 is 16 amino acids long.

The chain couples TRBV19 to TRBJ2-3, with TRBD2 identical over 9 bases. The V segment lost 3 bases and the J segment 2 bases; nucleotides outside the gene matches: 6. Germline V gene data show CDR1 as LNHDA and CDR2 as SQIVND (reference sequence). This CDR3 is built from 16 residues. CDR3 bases: TGTGCCAGTAGTATGTTGGCTAGCGGGACCACAGATACGCAGTATTTT. Its protein product is CASSMLASGTTDTQYF.

In its sample, this clone was seen once. The V call is TRBV24-1, the J call TRBJ1-1; D call uncertain. V was clipped by 2 bases and J by 11 bases, with 17 bases between them. CDR1 is KGHDR and CDR2 is SFDVKD in the germline V gene. The CDR3 covers 14 residues. In DNA form, the CDR3 reads TGTGCCACCAGTGATTCCCTGAACCTCTCGGGGGCTTTCTTT. Translated, it gives CATSDSLNLSGAFF.

V usage is TRBV10-3 and J usage is TRBJ2-2; D is uncertain. V shed 3 bases and J shed 4 bases, with 15 bases lying between them. The CDR3 spans 16 residues. Germline loops: CDR1 ENHRY, CDR2 SYGVKD. Here the CDR3 reads CAISDSQGLRTGELFF. In DNA, the CDR3 is TGTGCCATCAGTGACAGCCAAGGGCTTCGCACCGGGGAGCTGTTTTTT.

The chain couples TRBV29-1 to TRBJ2-3; D unresolved. The V and J ends lost 7 bases and 0 bases respectively, with 11 bases between them. Germline lookup yields CDR1 SQVTM and CDR2 ANQGSEA. This CDR3 spans 13 amino acids. DNA of the CDR3: TGCAGCGCCGAGCCGGCTAGCACAGATACGCAGTATTTT. This translates into CSAEPASTDTQYF.

The chain joins TRBV7-3 to TRBJ1-1; D is unclear. The V end lost 6 bases, the J end lost 6 bases, and 5 bases lay between the germline ends. CDR1 is SGHTA and CDR2 is FQGTGA in the germline V gene. The CDR3 is 10 amino acids. The CDR3: CASSRPEAFF. The DNA for the CDR3 is TGTGCCAGCAGTCGCCCTGAAGCTTTCTTT.

The chain joins TRBV29-1 to TRBJ1-1; maybe TRBD1 (5 bases). The CDR3 runs 14 residues. Trimming removed 5 bases at V and 4 bases at J, with 17 bases between. Looked up from germline, CDR1 is SQVTM and CDR2 is ANQGSEA. This CDR3 reads CSVCRALARTEAFF. CDR3 sequence (DNA): TGCAGCGTTTGCAGGGCCCTGGCGCGCACTGAAGCTTTCTTT.

This chain connects TRBV27 to TRBJ2-7; weak D call: TRBD2 (5 bases). Trimming took 1 base from V and 2 from J, leaving 12 bases between them. The CDR3 sequence is 15 residues long. Germline V CDR1 and CDR2: MNHEY, SMNVEV (reference sequence). The CDR3 bases are TGTGCCAGCAGTTTATTAAGTCGCGGGCCCTACGAGCAGTACTTC. It encodes CASSLLSRGPYEQYF.

The rearrangement links TRBV7-8 to TRBJ1-5; possibly TRBD1 for D (5 bases). Germline V gives CDR1 SGHVS, CDR2 FQNEAQ. V dropped 3 bases and J dropped 0 bases, with 12 bases sitting between them. The CDR3 totals 16 residues. CDR3 nucleotide sequence: TGTGCCAGCAGCTTTCCCCCCGGGGGTAGCAATCAGCCCCAGCATTTT. This gives the protein CASSFPPGGSNQPQHF. The full variable domain, rest sourced from reference TRBV7-8 and TRBJ1-5, is GAGVSQSPRYKVAKRGQDVALRCDPISGHVSLFWYQQALGQGPEFLTYFQNEAQLDKSGLPSDRFFAERPEGSVSTLKIQRTQQEDSAVYLCASSFPPGGSNQPQHFGDGTRLSIL.

The rearrangement links TRBV19 to TRBJ2-4, with D possibly TRBD2 on 6 matching bases. With 6 bases removed from V and 0 bases from J, the gap between germline ends came to 9 bases. CDR3 length equals 14 residues. Germline CDR1 reads LNHDA; CDR2 reads SQIVND (reference sequence). CDR3 sequence reads: CASRTRLAKNIQYF. The CDR3 DNA is TGTGCCAGTAGGACTAGGCTAGCCAAAAACATTCAGTACTTC.

V is TRBV12-3 or TRBV12-4 and J is TRBJ2-1; the D is unclear. The length of the CDR3 is 11 residues. Between the trimmed V and J ends, which lost 4 bases and 8 bases, there was a span of 6 bases. CDR3 loop: CASSSRHEQFF. The CDR3 DNA reads as TGTGCCAGCAGTTCCCGACATGAGCAGTTCTTC.

The chain has TRBV28 and TRBJ2-7; D is undetermined. The ends were cut back, 3 bases at V and 2 bases at J, with 11 bases in the middle. This CDR3 contains 14 residues. The germline gives CDR1 MDHEN, CDR2 SYDVKM. CDR3 protein: CASSFTANTYEQYF. The DNA of the CDR3 is TGTGCCAGCAGTTTCACAGCGAATACCTACGAGCAGTACTTC.